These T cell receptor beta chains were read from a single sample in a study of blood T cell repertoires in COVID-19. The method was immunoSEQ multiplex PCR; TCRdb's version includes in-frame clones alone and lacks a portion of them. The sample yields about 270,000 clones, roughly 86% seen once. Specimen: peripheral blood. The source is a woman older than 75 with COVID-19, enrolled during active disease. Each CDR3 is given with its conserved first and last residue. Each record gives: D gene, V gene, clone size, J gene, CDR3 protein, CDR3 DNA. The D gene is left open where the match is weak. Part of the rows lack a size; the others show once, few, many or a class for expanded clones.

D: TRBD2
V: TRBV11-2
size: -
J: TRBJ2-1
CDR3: CASSSHSFHQRGGSEQFF
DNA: TGTGCCAGCAGCTCACATTCCTTTCACCAGCGGGGGGGCAGTGAGCAGTTCTTC

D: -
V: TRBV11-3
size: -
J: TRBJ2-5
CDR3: CASSLAGETQYF
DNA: TGTGCCAGCAGCTTAGCAGGGGAGACCCAGTACTTC

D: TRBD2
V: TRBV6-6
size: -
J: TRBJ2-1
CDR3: CASRRLAGGNEQFF
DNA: TGTGCCAGCAGGCGACTAGCGGGGGGCAATGAGCAGTTCTTC

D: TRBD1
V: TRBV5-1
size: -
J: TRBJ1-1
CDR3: CASSLTGETEAFF
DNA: TGCGCCAGCAGCCTGACAGGGGAAACTGAAGCTTTCTTT

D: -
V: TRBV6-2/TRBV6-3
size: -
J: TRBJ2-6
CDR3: CASSPAGRGSSGANVLTF
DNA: TGTGCCAGCAGCCCCGCCGGACGGGGAAGCTCTGGGGCCAACGTCCTGACTTTC

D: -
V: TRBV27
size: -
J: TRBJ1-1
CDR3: CASSLSGAPGAFF
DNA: TGTGCCAGCAGTTTATCGGGAGCCCCGGGAGCTTTCTTT

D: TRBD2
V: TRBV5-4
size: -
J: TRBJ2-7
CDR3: CASSPGASGATYEQYF
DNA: TGTGCCAGCAGCCCCGGGGCTAGCGGGGCCACCTACGAGCAGTACTTC

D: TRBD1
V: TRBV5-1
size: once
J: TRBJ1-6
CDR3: CASSLTGESYNSPLHF
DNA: TGCGCCAGCAGCTTAACAGGGGAGTCCTATAATTCACCCCTCCACTTT

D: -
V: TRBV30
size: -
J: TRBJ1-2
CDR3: CAWRGTPDNYGYTF
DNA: TGTGCCTGGAGGGGGACACCCGACAACTATGGCTACACCTTC

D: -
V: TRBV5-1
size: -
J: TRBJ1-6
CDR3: CASSLVQNINSPLHF
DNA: TGCGCCAGCAGCTTGGTACAGAACATTAATTCACCCCTCCACTTT

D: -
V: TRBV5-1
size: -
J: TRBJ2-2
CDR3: CASSSAGLSSGELFF
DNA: TGCGCCAGCAGCTCCGCTGGACTGTCAAGCGGGGAGCTGTTTTTT

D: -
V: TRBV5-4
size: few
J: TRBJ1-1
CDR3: CASSFQANTEAFF
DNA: TGTGCCAGCAGCTTCCAGGCGAACACTGAAGCTTTCTTT

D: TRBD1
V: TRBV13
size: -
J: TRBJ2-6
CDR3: CASSYGTGGSGANVLTF
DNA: TGTGCCAGCAGCTACGGGACAGGGGGGTCTGGGGCCAACGTCCTGACTTTC

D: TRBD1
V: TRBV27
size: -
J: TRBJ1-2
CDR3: CASGYDTGARGYTF
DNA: TGTGCCAGCGGATATGATACAGGGGCTCGAGGCTACACCTTC

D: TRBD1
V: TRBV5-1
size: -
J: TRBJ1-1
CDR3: CASSQEDRGTEAFF
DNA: TGCGCCAGCAGCCAGGAGGACAGGGGGACTGAAGCTTTCTTT

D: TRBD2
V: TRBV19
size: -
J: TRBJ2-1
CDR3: CASITPGLAGEQFF
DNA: TGTGCCAGTATCACCCCCGGCCTAGCGGGGGAGCAGTTCTTC

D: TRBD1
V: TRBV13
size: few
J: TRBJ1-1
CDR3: CASSRKGQLTEAFF
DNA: TGTGCCAGCAGTCGCAAGGGACAGTTGACTGAAGCTTTCTTT

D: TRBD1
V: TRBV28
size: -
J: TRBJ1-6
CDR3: CASKGQGASYNSPLHF
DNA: TGTGCCAGCAAGGGGCAGGGGGCCTCCTATAATTCACCCCTCCACTTT

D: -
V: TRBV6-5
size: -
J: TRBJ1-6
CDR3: CASTPYTWNSPLHF
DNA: TGTGCCAGCACCCCTTACACGTGGAATTCACCCCTCCACTTT

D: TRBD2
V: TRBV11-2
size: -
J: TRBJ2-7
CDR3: CASQLAGGLEQYF
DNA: TGTGCCAGTCAACTAGCGGGGGGGCTCGAGCAGTACTTC